A single T cell receptor (beta chain) is shown here with its context. Antigen: not known. H&E slides confirmed each diagnosis, reviewed by two pathologists independently. The protocol was immunoSEQ multiplex PCR, while the TCRdb copy is restricted to in-frame clones and leaves out a portion. The data show 8,000 or so clones, with 83% seen just once and 2.9% held by the top ten. The data were taken from a study of immune evolution from preneoplasia to lung adenocarcinoma. Study-wide results and limits: Clonality was highest in normal lung, lower in later-stage lesions apparently.

Germline V gives CDR1 SGHVS, CDR2 FNYEAQ. Trimming removed 2 bases from V and 0 bases from J; junction bases left unmatched: 6. The CDR3 totals 17 residues. The TCR originated in an older person with lung adenocarcinoma. The rearrangement joins TRBV7-6 to TRBJ2-7, with 11 bases that match TRBD1. What was sequenced was FFPE minimally invasive lung adenocarcinoma tissue. CDR3 amino acids: CASSLWTGGPSSYEQYF. The DNA of the CDR3 is TGTGCCAGCAGCTTATGGACAGGGGGCCCCTCCTCCTACGAGCAGTACTTC.